This T cell receptor (beta chain) comes out of a study of Ad26.COV2.S vaccination and SARS-CoV-2 variants. Looking at the study overall: Doses of Ad26.COV2.S were injected into muscle once or twice, 56 days apart. Findings and limits, study-wide: An underestimation of total T cell responses may have resulted from the TCR breadth and depth analyses. Among vaccine recipients, spike-specific TCR breadth exceeded that of placebo recipients.

Germline-derived CDR1 and CDR2 are SEHNR and FQNEAQ (reference sequence). This CDR3 contains 16 residues. J gave up 5 bases and V 0 bases, and 6 bases lay outside the gene matches. The protocol was immunoSEQ multiplex PCR, while the TCRdb copy is restricted to in-frame clones and leaves out a portion. The sample lists hundreds of thousands of clones; roughly 90% were seen once. About this clone: The antigen remains undetermined.

Treatment specified: approximately 18 received Ad26.COV2.S at low or high dose, single or two shots; about 5 received placebo; per-sample allocation not given. At day 63 after the first vaccine or placebo injection, samples were drawn. What was given as vaccine was an Ad26 vector encoding Wuhan-strain SARS-CoV-2 spike. The rearrangement uses TRBV7-9 and TRBJ1-4; 7 nucleotides match TRBD1. Sample: peripheral blood, taken in a trial of Ad26.COV2.S vaccine versus placebo. This receptor was identified in a person aged 18-65 years who received the Ad26.COV2.S COVID-19 vaccine or a placebo. The CDR3 region has the DNA TGTGCCAGCAGCTTAGCGTTCGGGACAGTAAATGAAAAACTGTTTTTT. Its protein is CASSLAFGTVNEKLFF.